These 13 T cell receptor beta chains share one sample of origin, sequenced in a study of regulatory T cells in long-lasting Graves disease. The time point: persistent/refractory GD, antithyroid drugs over 5 years with positive TRAb. From PBMCs, RNA was extracted and then used to make the TCR library. TCR beta libraries were built with iRepertoire HTBI primers and Arm-PCR of CDR3 regions. TCRdb ran MiXCR on the multiplex PCR reads and lists one entry per CDR3 protein. The repertoire holds approximately 440,000 distinct CDR3 sequences, about a quarter seen once, with approximately 25% in the top ten. This sample comprised peripheral blood mononuclear cells (PBMCs), obtained when the disease was refractory, from a patient treated with antithyroid drugs. The receptors shown here come from a female donor with Graves disease.

This clonotype has a handful of counts. V usage is TRBV6-1 and J usage is TRBJ1-1; D is perhaps TRBD1 (6 bases). The CDR3 runs 17 residues. V gave up 6 bases and J gave up 0 bases, with 20 bases separating them. Looked up from germline, CDR1 is MNHNS and CDR2 is SASEGT. The CDR3 bases are TGTGCCAGCAGCCCGCCACTTCGACAGGCGATGAACACTGAAGCTTTCTTT. As protein: CASSPPLRQAMNTEAFF.

The chain has TRBV3-1 and TRBJ2-7; TRBD2 matches at 15 bases. V trimming: 1 base; J trimming: 5 bases; junction bases outside the gene matches: 6. The CDR3 runs 17 residues. Germline V gene lookup returns CDR1 LGHDT and CDR2 YNNKEL (reference sequence). The CDR3 reads CASSQGPGLAGGHEQYF. CDR3 nucleotides: TGTGCCAGCAGCCAAGGGCCCGGACTAGCGGGAGGGCACGAGCAGTACTTC.

This clonotype was observed a few times. The CDR3 protein is CSARDITGLASLGEQYF. The CDR3 coding sequence is TGCAGTGCTAGAGATATTACGGGACTAGCATCTCTCGGCGAGCAGTACTTC. The gene calls are TRBV20-1 and TRBJ2-7; TRBD2 agrees at 9 bases. The J segment lost 6 bases and the V segment lost 0 bases, leaving 15 bases of the junction unmatched. The CDR3 is 17 amino acids. CDR1 and CDR2 (germline): DFQATT, SNEGSKA (reference sequence).

This clonotype has only a few counts. It is unclear where the CDR3 begins or ends on the DNA, so no DNA is shown, and the CDR3 is as TCRdb lists it. The rearrangement uses TRBV28 and TRBJ1-6; no DNA check was done on the table's D call, TRBD1. The germline gives CDR1 MDHEN, CDR2 SYDVKM. The CDR3 is 12 residues long, counting both termini. The CDR3 reads CASSLWGAGIHF.

This chain joins TRBV7-6 and TRBJ1-1; possibly TRBD1 for D (6 bases). The V end was cut by 7 bases, the J end by 0 bases, with 12 bases between. Germline CDR1 and CDR2: SGHVS and FNYEAQ. The CDR3 contains 14 residues. CDR3 amino acids: CASIPGGLNTEAFF. The CDR3 coding sequence is TGTGCCAGCATTCCCGGGGGCCTGAACACTGAAGCTTTCTTT.

Ten or more counts support this clonotype. V and J are TRBV2 and TRBJ2-1; 9 bases are shared with TRBD2. This CDR3 is built from 15 residues. The J segment lost 6 bases and the V segment lost 1 base, leaving 4 bases of the junction unmatched. In germline, CDR1 is SNHLY, CDR2 FYNNEI. The CDR3 spells CASSEGGRAFNEQFF. The CDR3 DNA reads as TGTGCCAGCAGTGAAGGCGGGAGGGCCTTCAATGAGCAGTTCTTC. The full variable domain, rest sourced from reference TRBV2 and TRBJ2-1, is EPEVTQTPSHQVTQMGQEVILRCVPISNHLYFYWYRQILGQKVEFLVSFYNNEISEKSEIFDDQFSVERPDGSNFTLKIRSTKLEDSAMYFCASSEGGRAFNEQFFGPGTRLTVL.

This clonotype showed up many times. The rearrangement links TRBV12-3 or TRBV12-4 to TRBJ2-2; 7 bases match TRBD2. The CDR3 extends over 14 amino acids. V was clipped by 10 bases and J by 4 bases; unmatched bases: 9. The CDR3 loop is CATQREYGTGELFF. CDR3 DNA sequence: TGTGCCACCCAGCGGGAATATGGCACCGGGGAGCTGTTTTTT.

The chain uses TRBV27 and TRBJ2-2; TRBD1 matches 7 bases. J lost 5 bases, V lost 2 bases, and 5 bases had no gene match. The CDR3 runs to 15 residues. Germline assignment: CDR1 MNHEY and CDR2 SMNVEV (reference sequence). The CDR3 region is CASSLGTEPTGELFF. The DNA of the CDR3 is TGTGCCAGCAGTTTAGGGACAGAACCTACCGGGGAGCTGTTTTTT.

As for this clonotype: Only one base separates this from a far larger clonotype, so it likely reflects a read error. The chain carries TRBV5-1 and TRBJ2-5; maybe TRBD2 (6 bases). The germline CDR1 and CDR2 sequences are SGHRS and YFSETQ. This CDR3 contains 15 residues. Trimming stripped 0 bases from V and 13 bases from J, with 22 bases between. The CDR3: CASSLDLAPTYERYF. CDR3 nucleotide sequence: TGCGCCAGCAGCTTGGACCTAGCGCCAACCTACGAGCGGTACTTC. Supplemented by reference TRBV5-1 and TRBJ2-5, the full variable domain reads KAGVTQTPRYLIKTRGQQVTLSCSPISGHRSVSWYQQTPGQGLQFLFEYFSETQRNKGNFPGRFSGRQFSNSRSEMNVSTLELGDSALYLCASSLDLAPTYERYFGPGTRLLVL.

This clonotype appeared a few times. The chain has TRBV19 and TRBJ2-5; D possibly corresponds to TRBD2 (6 bases). V was clipped by 4 bases and J by 2 bases, with 11 bases between them. Germline loops: CDR1 LNHDA, CDR2 SQIVND (reference sequence). CDR3 length: 14 amino acids. CDR3 region: CASSKSSAQETQYF. The CDR3 DNA reads TGTGCCAGTAGTAAATCTAGCGCTCAAGAGACCCAGTACTTC.

The V call is TRBV19, the J call TRBJ2-6; D gene unclear. The CDR3 totals 18 residues. The V gene's germline CDR1 is LNHDA and CDR2 SQIVND (reference sequence). With 3 bases removed from V and 1 base from J, the gap between germline ends came to 16 bases. The CDR3 DNA follows: TGTGCCAGTAGTATTTTTTGGGCAGAAAGATCTGGGGCCAACGTCCTGACTTTC. Translation: CASSIFWAERSGANVLTF.

This clonotype was observed at least ten times. The V gene is TRBV2, the J gene TRBJ1-4, with 10 positions matching TRBD1. This CDR3 is built from 15 residues. The V gene end was trimmed by 6 bases and the J gene end by 5 bases; junction bases not matched to a gene: 6. CDR1 is SNHLY, CDR2 FYNNEI, per germline. The CDR3 DNA reads TGTGCCAGCAGGAGGCCGGGACAGGGGAATGAAAAACTGTTTTTT. This gives the protein CASRRPGQGNEKLFF. Full variable domain (rest looked up from reference TRBV2 and TRBJ1-4): EPEVTQTPSHQVTQMGQEVILRCVPISNHLYFYWYRQILGQKVEFLVSFYNNEISEKSEIFDDQFSVERPDGSNFTLKIRSTKLEDSAMYFCASRRPGQGNEKLFFGSGTQLSVL.

This clonotype was seen a handful of times. The gene calls are TRBV7-9 and TRBJ1-1; tentatively, D is TRBD1 (5 bases). The CDR3 has 15 amino acids. The V gene's germline CDR1 is SEHNR and CDR2 FQNEAQ (reference sequence). With 5 bases removed from V and 0 bases from J, the gap between germline ends came to 13 bases. CDR3 loop: CASSGPQGMNTEAFF. The CDR3 bases are TGTGCCAGCAGCGGGCCTCAGGGAATGAACACTGAAGCTTTCTTT.